These 22 T cell receptor beta chains came from one sample sequenced in a study of identical twins. TCRdb re-called the 5' RACE reads with MiXCR, one entry per CDR3 protein. The data show approximately 700,000 distinct CDR3 sequences, around 5.7% seen once. Sequencing was done on a sample of naive T cells sorted from blood. Every receptor here comes from a man between 18 and 35 years old in good health.

There are many counts of this clonotype. This sequence joins TRBV15 and TRBJ2-1; D might be TRBD2 (5 bases). Germline V gives CDR1 LNHNV, CDR2 YYDKDF (reference sequence). Trimming shortened V by 7 bases and J by 7 bases, and 8 bases separated the two germline ends. The CDR3 covers 11 residues. CDR3 protein: CATKRENEQFF. The CDR3 region has the DNA TGTGCCACCAAACGGGAAAATGAGCAGTTCTTC.

In its sample, this clonotype was seen many times. J is TRBJ2-3 and V is TRBV18, with 8 bases aligning to TRBD2. Germline values: CDR1 KGHSH, CDR2 LQKENI. Trimming removed 2 bases from V and 4 bases from J; junction bases left unmatched: 17. There are 19 residues in the CDR3. The CDR3 sequence: CASSPEREWANFDPDTQYF. The CDR3 DNA reads TGTGCCAGCTCACCAGAGCGGGAGTGGGCAAACTTTGACCCAGATACGCAGTATTTT.

The chain uses TRBV9 and TRBJ2-1; D is undetermined. Germline values: CDR1 SGDLS, CDR2 YYNGEE. V shed 0 bases and J shed 9 bases, with 13 bases lying between them. This CDR3 has 14 amino acids. The DNA of the CDR3 is TGTGCCAGCAGCGTAGGGGGTACCCGGAGTGAGCAGTTCTTC. Translation: CASSVGGTRSEQFF. The full variable domain, rest sourced from reference TRBV9 and TRBJ2-1, is DSGVTQTPKHLITATGQRVTLRCSPRSGDLSVYWYQQSLDQGLQFLIQYYNGEERAKGNILERFSAQQFPDLHSELNLSSLELGDSALYFCASSVGGTRSEQFFGPGTRLTVL.

A few counts support this clonotype. The gene calls are TRBV5-1 and TRBJ2-1; tentative D call: TRBD2 (6 bases). The CDR3 spans 13 residues. The germline V gene has CDR1 SGHRS and CDR2 YFSETQ. Trimming removed 8 bases at V and 10 bases at J, with 19 bases between. The CDR3 loop is CASSGLTLGEQFF. CDR3 nucleotide sequence: TGCGCCAGTTCGGGACTGACCCTCGGAGAGCAGTTCTTC.

This clonotype was seen more than once but under ten times. The chain is built from TRBV7-9 and TRBJ2-1, with 8 bases matching TRBD1. Per germline, CDR1 SEHNR and CDR2 FQNEAQ (reference sequence). Trimming took 5 bases from V and 2 from J; bases not matched to a gene: 5. The CDR3 is 15 residues long. CDR3 DNA: TGTGCCAGCAGCCTGACAGGGGTTGCCTACAATGAGCAGTTCTTC. It encodes CASSLTGVAYNEQFF.

This chain joins TRBV30 and TRBJ1-1; D remains unclear. The germline V and J ends were trimmed by 0 bases and 1 base, with 9 bases remaining between them. CDR1 GTSNPN and CDR2 SVGIG come from the germline V gene (reference sequence). The CDR3 runs to 14 residues. CDR3 nucleotides: TGTGCCTGGAGTGTTTTACGGAAGAACACTGAAGCTTTCTTT. Amino acids: CAWSVLRKNTEAFF.

This clonotype was seen ten or more times. The chain combines TRBV29-1 with TRBJ1-2, with 9 bases aligning to TRBD1. Losses at the gene ends were 6 bases for V and 8 bases for J; bases not matched to a gene: 16. Germline lookup yields CDR1 SQVTM and CDR2 ANQGSEA. This CDR3 contains 15 residues. For the CDR3, the DNA is TGCAGCGTCGCCCTTGGACAGGGGACGTCCGTCGGCTACACCTTC. Translation gives CSVALGQGTSVGYTF.

This clonotype occurred a few times. This chain joins TRBV7-2 and TRBJ2-3; 7 positions agree with TRBD1. Germline V lookup: CDR1 SGHTA, CDR2 FQGNSA. The length of the CDR3 is 14 residues. With 4 bases clipped from V and 8 bases from J, the junction kept 9 bases outside the gene matches. The CDR3 DNA reads TGTGCCAGCAGCTCCGGACAGGTTGGGGGTACGCAGTATTTT. Translated, it gives CASSSGQVGGTQYF.

This clonotype has just a few counts. This chain connects TRBV5-1 to TRBJ2-5; perhaps TRBD1 as D (6 bases). The CDR3 consists of 15 residues. Germline V gene lookup returns CDR1 SGHRS and CDR2 YFSETQ. Trimming shortened V by 0 bases and J by 10 bases, and 19 bases separated the two germline ends. The CDR3: CASSLEGDIPRGQYF. DNA for the CDR3: TGCGCCAGCAGCTTGGAAGGGGACATCCCGAGGGGCCAGTACTTC. The variable domain in full, completed from reference TRBV5-1 and TRBJ2-5, reads KAGVTQTPRYLIKTRGQQVTLSCSPISGHRSVSWYQQTPGQGLQFLFEYFSETQRNKGNFPGRFSGRQFSNSRSEMNVSTLELGDSALYLCASSLEGDIPRGQYFGPGTRLLVL.

The chain is built from TRBV7-9 and TRBJ2-2; no firm D call. Trimming stripped 2 bases from V and 6 bases from J, with 7 bases between. CDR3 length equals 13 residues. CDR1 SEHNR and CDR2 FQNEAQ come from the germline V gene (reference sequence). CDR3 sequence: CASSLRSPGELFF. DNA for the CDR3: TGTGCCAGCAGCTTAAGGTCCCCCGGGGAGCTGTTTTTT.

The rearrangement uses TRBV3-1 and TRBJ2-3, with D possibly matching TRBD1 (6 bases). V lost 4 bases to trimming and J lost 11 bases, with 16 bases between them. Germline V gives CDR1 LGHDT, CDR2 YNNKEL (reference sequence). The CDR3 runs 13 residues. The CDR3 region is CASSRTAGDVQYF. DNA of the CDR3: TGTGCCAGCAGCCGCACGGCAGGGGATGTGCAGTATTTT.

This clonotype was seen many times. The rearrangement links TRBV4-3 to TRBJ1-4; perhaps TRBD1 as D (5 bases). The CDR3 has 20 residues. V was trimmed by 0 bases and J by 1 base, leaving 21 bases between them. Per the germline V gene, CDR1 is LGHNA and CDR2 is YSLEER. In nucleotides, the CDR3 is TGCGCCAGCAGCCAAGATTCTATATCGGCAGGGAGTATAACTAATGAAAAACTGTTTTTT. It translates to CASSQDSISAGSITNEKLFF.

Many counts were recorded for this clonotype. The chain combines TRBV29-1 with TRBJ1-1, with D hard to call. The CDR3 has 14 residues. From germline, CDR1 is SQVTM and CDR2 ANQGSEA. The V end lost 4 bases, the J end lost 0 bases, and 12 bases lay between the germline ends. For the CDR3, the DNA is TGCAGCGTTGTAGGGCTCACCGTGAACACTGAAGCTTTCTTT. Translation gives CSVVGLTVNTEAFF.

This clonotype came up many times. The chain uses TRBV6-5 and TRBJ1-1; 7 positions match TRBD1. The CDR3 is 12 amino acids. V shed 8 bases, J shed 8 bases, and the junction held 8 bases outside the gene matches. Germline-derived CDR1 and CDR2 are MNHEY and SVGAGI. The CDR3 bases are TGTGCCAGCTGTCCCGTCAGGGGGGAAGCTTTCTTT. Protein product: CASCPVRGEAFF.

This clonotype was recorded at least ten times. V usage is TRBV12-3 or TRBV12-4 and J usage is TRBJ2-3, with TRBD1 as a possible D gene (5 bases). The CDR3 runs 14 residues. V lost 3 bases to trimming and J lost 6 bases, with 13 bases between them. The CDR3: CASSFRPAGDTQYF. As DNA, the CDR3 is TGTGCCAGCAGTTTCCGTCCCGCAGGGGATACGCAGTATTTT.

The V gene is TRBV20-1, the J gene TRBJ1-3; D is uncertain. The CDR3 has 13 residues. V was cut by 3 bases and J by 0 bases, with 6 bases left in between. Germline-derived CDR1 and CDR2 are DFQATT and SNEGSKA (reference sequence). CDR3 nucleotide sequence: TGCAGTGCTAGCTTTAGCTCTGGAAACACCATATATTTT. It specifies CSASFSSGNTIYF.

In this sample, this clonotype turned up a few times. The chain couples TRBV12-3 or TRBV12-4 to TRBJ2-7, with unresolved D. The V end lost 9 bases, the J end lost 3 bases, and 12 bases lay between the germline ends. CDR3 size: 12 residues. CDR3 DNA sequence: TGTGCCAGGTCCCCCTTGGGCTACGAGCAGTACTTC. It specifies CARSPLGYEQYF.

This clonotype has just a few counts. The chain is built from TRBV20-1 and TRBJ1-2, with 9 bases aligning to TRBD1. The CDR3 loop spans 16 amino acids. The V gene end was trimmed by 4 bases and the J gene end by 7 bases; junction bases not matched to a gene: 16. Germline V gene data show CDR1 as DFQATT and CDR2 as SNEGSKA (reference sequence). CDR3 nucleotides: TGCAGTGCTACACGCTCTGGGACAGGGACCCTCTCTGGCTACACCTTC. Translated, it gives CSATRSGTGTLSGYTF.

This clonotype was seen ten or more times. The chain joins TRBV5-6 to TRBJ2-3; D gene ambiguous. This CDR3 has 17 residues. Germline loops: CDR1 SGHDT, CDR2 YYEEEE. Trimming shortened V by 4 bases and J by 0 bases, and 18 bases separated the two germline ends. The DNA for the CDR3 is TGTGCCAGCAGCCCCGGTTTCCCGGTCTCTAGCACAGATACGCAGTATTTT. Its translation: CASSPGFPVSSTDTQYF.

The chain couples TRBV15 to TRBJ2-1; maybe TRBD1 (6 bases). The V gene lost 7 bases and the J gene lost 0 bases, with 16 bases spanning the gap. This CDR3 is 16 amino acids long. Germline V gene data show CDR1 as LNHNV and CDR2 as YYDKDF (reference sequence). As DNA, the CDR3 is TGTGCCACCATAGGGGGACGGTCGAGCTCCTACAATGAGCAGTTCTTC. This codes for CATIGGRSSSYNEQFF.

This clonotype was counted at least ten times. J is TRBJ2-3 and V is TRBV29-1, with a possible D match to TRBD1 (5 bases). V dropped 6 bases and J dropped 2 bases, with 12 bases sitting between them. This CDR3 is 13 amino acids long. The germline gives CDR1 SQVTM, CDR2 ANQGSEA. CDR3 loop: CSVQDTITDTQYF. The CDR3, as DNA: TGCAGCGTCCAGGACACCATCACAGATACGCAGTATTTT.

V usage is TRBV25-1 and J usage is TRBJ1-1, with D tentatively TRBD1 (6 bases). V lost 5 bases and J lost 1, with 14 bases in between. The germline CDR1 and CDR2 sequences are MGHDK and SYGVNS. This CDR3 is 15 amino acids long. Here the CDR3 reads CASSPRTDSNTEAFF. The CDR3 DNA is TGTGCCAGCAGTCCCCGGACAGATTCGAACACTGAAGCTTTCTTT.